The next 8 T cell receptor beta chains were all read from a single sample in a study of T cell responses to AZD1222 COVID-19 vaccine. Produced via immunoSEQ multiplex PCR; TCRdb's table is partial and in-frame only. The sample carries 150,000 to 200,000 clones, around 94% recorded once. This specimen was peripheral blood, taken 28 days after the second AZD1222 dose. The receptors derive from an adult who received the AZD1222 COVID-19 vaccine.

In this sample, this clone turned up once. The rearrangement links TRBV5-1 to TRBJ2-7, with D possibly being TRBD1 or TRBD2 (6 bases each). Germline V lookup: CDR1 SGHRS, CDR2 YFSETQ. Between the trimmed V and J ends, which lost 0 bases and 6 bases, there was a span of 13 bases. This CDR3 comprises 14 residues. The CDR3, as DNA: TGCGCCAGCAGCTTGGCCCTCAGGGGAGGCGAGCAGTACTTC. Protein sequence: CASSLALRGGEQYF.

The genes are TRBV6-5 and TRBJ1-1, with D unclear. V was pared by 6 bases and J by 1 base, with 9 bases between. CDR3 length equals 13 residues. The V gene's germline CDR1 is MNHEY and CDR2 SVGAGI. The CDR3: CASRGWENTEAFF. In DNA, the CDR3 is TGTGCCAGCAGGGGGTGGGAGAACACTGAAGCTTTCTTT.

V usage is TRBV7-2 and J usage is TRBJ2-1; TRBD2 might be the D (5 bases). Trimming left V 10 bases short and J 9 bases short, with 22 bases between. The CDR3 covers 14 residues. Per germline, CDR1 SGHTA and CDR2 FQGNSA. CDR3 coding DNA: TGTGCCACCACAGCTGTCCAAAGCCGGGGTGAGCAGTTCTTC. Its protein product is CATTAVQSRGEQFF.

This clone was seen only once. The V gene is TRBV27, the J gene TRBJ2-7, with a tentative D call TRBD1 (6 bases). V was trimmed by 2 bases and J by 4 bases, leaving 24 bases between them. The CDR3 runs to 18 residues. Per the germline V gene, CDR1 is MNHEY and CDR2 is SMNVEV (reference sequence). The CDR3 coding sequence is TGTGCCAGCAGTTTAGAACCCCCCCTCAGGGGATCGTCGTACGAGCAGTACTTC. Its protein is CASSLEPPLRGSSYEQYF.

V and J are TRBV7-3 and TRBJ2-3; 14 bases match TRBD2. This CDR3 spans 16 amino acids. From germline, CDR1 is SGHTA and CDR2 FQGTGA. V lost 5 bases, J lost 5 bases, and 6 bases stayed unmatched. The CDR3 here is CASSPTSGGAGDTQYF. CDR3 coding DNA: TGTGCCAGCAGCCCGACTAGCGGGGGGGCGGGAGATACGCAGTATTTT.

The chain uses TRBV7-8 and TRBJ2-2, with 12 bases fitting TRBD1. Germline CDR1 is SGHVS and CDR2 is FQNEAQ. J was trimmed by 4 bases and V by 5 bases; bases with no gene match: 5. This CDR3 has 16 residues. The CDR3 protein is CASSPGQGARTGELFF. The CDR3 DNA reads TGTGCCAGCAGCCCGGGACAGGGGGCGCGCACCGGGGAGCTGTTTTTT.

This chain uses TRBV7-8 with TRBJ1-5; TRBD1 is a possible D gene (5 bases). V was cut by 3 bases and J by 3 bases, with 9 bases left in between. Germline values: CDR1 SGHVS, CDR2 FQNEAQ. This CDR3 spans 14 amino acids. Here the CDR3 reads CASSFTGTNQPQHF. CDR3 DNA: TGTGCCAGCAGCTTTACAGGCACCAATCAGCCCCAGCATTTT.

The chain carries TRBV10-2 and TRBJ1-1; D not resolved. The CDR3 covers 14 residues. The V and J ends lost 3 bases and 1 base respectively, with 9 bases between them. From germline, CDR1 is WSHSY and CDR2 SAAADI. The CDR3 DNA follows: TGCGCCAGCAGTGACGAGTCTGGGAACACTGAAGCTTTCTTT. This encodes CASSDESGNTEAFF.